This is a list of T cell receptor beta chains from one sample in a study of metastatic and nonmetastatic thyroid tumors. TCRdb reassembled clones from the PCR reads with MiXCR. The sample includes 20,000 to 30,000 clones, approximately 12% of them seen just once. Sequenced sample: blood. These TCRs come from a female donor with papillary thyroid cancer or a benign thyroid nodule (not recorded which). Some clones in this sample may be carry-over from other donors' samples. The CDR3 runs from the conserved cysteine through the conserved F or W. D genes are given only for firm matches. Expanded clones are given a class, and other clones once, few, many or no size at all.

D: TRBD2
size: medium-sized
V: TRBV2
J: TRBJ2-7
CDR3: CASRGSGLRSYEQYF
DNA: TGTGCCAGCAGAGGTAGCGGGCTTCGCTCCTACGAGCAGTACTTC

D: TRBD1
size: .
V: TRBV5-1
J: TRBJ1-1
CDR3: CASSPGGVVSTEAFF
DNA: TGCGCCAGCAGCCCAGGGGGAGTAGTGAGCACTGAAGCTTTCTTT

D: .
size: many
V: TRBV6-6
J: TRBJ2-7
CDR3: CASSYGAGDYEQYF
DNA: TGTGCCAGCAGTTACGGGGCAGGAGACTACGAGCAGTACTTC

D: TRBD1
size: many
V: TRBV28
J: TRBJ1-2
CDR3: CASSLRTGIIGGYTF
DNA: TGTGCCAGCAGTTTAAGGACAGGGATAATCGGAGGCTACACCTTC

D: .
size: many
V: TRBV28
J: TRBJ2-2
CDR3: CASRTGPNTGELFF
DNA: TGTGCCAGCCGAACGGGACCGAACACCGGGGAGCTGTTTTTT

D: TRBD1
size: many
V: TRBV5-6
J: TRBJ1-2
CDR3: CASSLAGTGYYGYTF
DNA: TGTGCCAGCAGCTTGGCCGGGACAGGGTATTACGGCTACACCTTC

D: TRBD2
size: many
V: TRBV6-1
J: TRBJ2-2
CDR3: CASSSAGVRDTGELFF
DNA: TGTGCCAGCAGTTCAGCGGGAGTCCGGGACACCGGGGAGCTGTTTTTT

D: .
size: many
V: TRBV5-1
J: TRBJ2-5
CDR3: CASSFDNSGETQYF
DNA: TGCGCCAGCAGCTTCGACAACTCGGGAGAGACCCAGTACTTC

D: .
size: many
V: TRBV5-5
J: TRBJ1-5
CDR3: CASSSRYGGNQPQHF
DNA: TGTGCCAGCAGCTCCCGCTATGGGGGAAATCAGCCCCAGCATTTT

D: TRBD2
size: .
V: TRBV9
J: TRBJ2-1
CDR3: CASSPGLASSNEQFF
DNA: TGTGCCAGCAGCCCCGGACTAGCATCTTCCAATGAGCAGTTCTTC

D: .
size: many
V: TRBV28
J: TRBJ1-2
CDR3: CATQRSGYTF
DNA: TGTGCCACCCAGCGGAGCGGCTACACCTTC

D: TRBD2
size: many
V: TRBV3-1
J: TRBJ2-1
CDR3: CASSQDGGRAYNEQFF
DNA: TGTGCCAGCAGCCAAGATGGCGGGAGGGCTTACAATGAGCAGTTCTTC

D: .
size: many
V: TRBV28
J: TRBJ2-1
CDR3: CASSLLNEQFF
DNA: TGTGCCAGCAGTTTACTCAATGAGCAGTTCTTC

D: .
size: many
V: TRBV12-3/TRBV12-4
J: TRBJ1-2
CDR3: CASSLIGGGYTF
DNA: TGTGCCAGCAGTTTAATCGGGGGAGGTTACACCTTC

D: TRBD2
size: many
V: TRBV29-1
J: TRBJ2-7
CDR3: CSVGVLAGVLQQYF
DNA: TGCAGCGTTGGTGTACTAGCGGGAGTACTGCAGCAGTACTTC

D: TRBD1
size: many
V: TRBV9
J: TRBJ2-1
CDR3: CASSVEGASGRTGYEQFF
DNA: TGTGCCAGCAGCGTAGAGGGGGCTTCGGGGAGAACTGGGTATGAGCAGTTCTTC

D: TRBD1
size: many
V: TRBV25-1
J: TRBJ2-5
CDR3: CASSQFGQGTQETQYF
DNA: TGTGCCAGCAGTCAGTTCGGACAGGGGACCCAAGAGACCCAGTACTTC

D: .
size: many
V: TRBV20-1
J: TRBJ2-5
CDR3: CSARPSNQETQYF
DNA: TGCAGTGCTAGGCCCAGCAATCAAGAGACCCAGTACTTC

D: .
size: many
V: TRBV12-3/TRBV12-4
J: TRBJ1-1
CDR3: CASSLRPQGTEAFF
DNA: TGTGCCAGCAGTCTGAGGCCCCAGGGCACTGAAGCTTTCTTT

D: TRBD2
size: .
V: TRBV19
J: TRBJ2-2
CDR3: CATSVLAGTGELFF
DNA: TGTGCCACCTCGGTACTAGCGGGCACCGGGGAGCTGTTTTTT

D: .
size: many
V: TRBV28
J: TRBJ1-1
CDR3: CASSSGFINTEAFF
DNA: TGTGCCAGCAGTTCCGGGTTTATCAACACTGAAGCTTTCTTT

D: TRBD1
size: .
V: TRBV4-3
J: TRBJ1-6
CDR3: CASSQSGTGVSPLHF
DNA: TGCGCCAGCAGCCAATCCGGGACAGGGGTTTCACCCCTCCACTTT

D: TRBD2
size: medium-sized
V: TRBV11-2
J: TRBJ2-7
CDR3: CASSSGGTYEQYF
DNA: TGTGCCAGCAGCTCCGGGGGGACCTACGAGCAGTACTTC

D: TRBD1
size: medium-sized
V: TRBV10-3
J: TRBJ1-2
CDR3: CAISENRGEYQYYGYTF
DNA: TGTGCCATCAGTGAAAACAGGGGGGAATACCAGTACTATGGCTACACCTTC

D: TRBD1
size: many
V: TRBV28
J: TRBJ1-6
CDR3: CASRRQGANSPLHF
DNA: TGTGCCAGCAGACGACAGGGGGCTAATTCACCCCTCCACTTT

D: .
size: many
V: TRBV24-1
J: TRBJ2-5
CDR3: CATSDLGQDQETQYF
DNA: TGTGCCACCAGTGACCTGGGGCAGGACCAAGAGACCCAGTACTTC

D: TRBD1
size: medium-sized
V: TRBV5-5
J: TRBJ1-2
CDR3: CASSSSTGDGYTF
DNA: TGTGCCAGCAGCTCGTCGACAGGGGACGGCTACACCTTC

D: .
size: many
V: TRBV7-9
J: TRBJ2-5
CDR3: CASSFSGETQYF
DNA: TGTGCCAGCAGCTTTTCTGGAGAGACCCAGTACTTC

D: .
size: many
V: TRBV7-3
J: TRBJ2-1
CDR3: CASSPSDSWALSEQFF
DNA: TGTGCCAGCAGCCCTTCGGATAGCTGGGCCCTCAGTGAGCAGTTCTTC